The rows below give T cell receptor beta chains drawn from one sample of a study of breast tumors, draining lymph nodes, adjacent tissues. TCRdb reprocessed the multiplex PCR reads via MiXCR and lists one record per CDR3 protein. The table has 150,000 to 200,000 distinct CDR3 sequences, approximately 33% seen once; the top ten hold roughly 4.3%. Sequences were obtained from axillary lymph node tissue. The receptors derive from a female donor with breast cancer. Some clones in this sample may be carry-over from other donors' samples. Both conserved end residues are part of each CDR3. A D gene is named only where the DNA matches it firmly. Size tells how often a clone was seen (once, few, many) or the class of an expanded clone, and some rows leave it out.

CDR3 length	V gene	D gene	clone size	J gene	CDR3 protein	CDR3 DNA
16	TRBV20-1	TRBD2	many	TRBJ2-3	CSASGGSFIDTDTQYF	TGCAGTGCTAGTGGCGGGAGCTTCATTGACACAGATACGCAGTATTTT
12	TRBV12-3/TRBV12-4	.	.	TRBJ1-1	CASSVSGPEAFF	TGTGCCAGCAGTGTGTCGGGGCCTGAAGCTTTCTTT
16	TRBV3-1	.	few	TRBJ1-3	CASSHRQIFSGNTIYF	TGTGCCAGCAGCCATCGACAGATCTTCTCTGGAAACACCATATATTTT
14	TRBV7-2	TRBD2	once	TRBJ2-3	CASSPGRFTDTQYF	TGTGCCAGCAGCCCCGGGAGGTTCACAGATACGCAGTATTTT
12	TRBV27	.	few	TRBJ2-7	CACGPSSYEQYF	TGTGCCTGTGGCCCTAGCTCCTACGAGCAGTACTTC
15	TRBV19	.	many	TRBJ2-3	CASSMGSGRSDTQYF	TGTGCCAGTAGTATGGGTAGCGGTCGCTCGGATACGCAGTATTTT
18	TRBV19	.	many	TRBJ1-5	CASSMMLPGGTGNQPQHF	TGTGCCAGTAGTATGATGCTTCCGGGAGGGACTGGAAATCAGCCCCAGCATTTT
16	TRBV27	TRBD1	few	TRBJ2-2	CASSLGQGAYTGELFF	TGTGCCAGCAGTTTGGGACAGGGGGCATATACCGGGGAGCTGTTTTTT
17	TRBV28	TRBD1	few	TRBJ1-5	CASRHDRAGLGHQPQHF	TGTGCCAGCAGGCACGACAGGGCCGGCCTGGGGCATCAGCCCCAGCATTTT
15	TRBV6-5	TRBD2	few	TRBJ2-2	CASRNPGTSPGELFF	TGTGCCAGCAGAAACCCCGGGACTAGTCCCGGGGAGCTGTTTTTT
13	TRBV6-6	.	.	TRBJ2-5	CASSYSRAATQYF	TGTGCCAGCAGTTACTCGAGGGCAGCGACCCAGTACTTC
14	TRBV7-9	.	medium-sized	TRBJ1-4	CASSGTGPNEKLFF	TGTGCCAGCAGCGGAACAGGTCCTAATGAAAAACTGTTTTTT
14	TRBV19	TRBD2	many	TRBJ2-1	CASTGLAGTNEQFF	TGTGCCAGTACTGGACTAGCGGGGACCAATGAGCAGTTCTTC
15	TRBV10-3	TRBD1	.	TRBJ2-3	CAISEERDRPNTQYF	TGTGCCATCAGTGAAGAACGGGACAGACCCAATACGCAGTATTTT
15	TRBV20-1	TRBD2	many	TRBJ2-1	CSARDLGLAGNEQFF	TGCAGTGCTAGGGATTTGGGACTAGCAGGCAATGAGCAGTTCTTC
17	TRBV6-5	.	few	TRBJ1-2	CASSYSMDTPANYGYTF	TGTGCCAGCAGTTACTCGATGGATACCCCAGCTAACTATGGCTACACCTTC
11	TRBV9	.	many	TRBJ2-1	CASSANNEQFF	TGTGCCAGCAGCGCCAACAATGAGCAGTTCTTC
15	TRBV7-2	.	many	TRBJ2-5	CASRSRPGTQETQYF	TGTGCCAGCAGATCCCGGCCGGGGACACAAGAGACCCAGTACTTC
11	TRBV5-6	.	.	TRBJ1-2	CASSLVSTYTF	TGTGCCAGCAGCTTGGTCAGTACCTACACCTTC
16	TRBV9	.	many	TRBJ2-3	CASSASPGLATDTQYF	TGTGCCAGCAGCGCATCACCGGGACTGGCTACAGATACGCAGTATTTT
11	TRBV6-1	.	few	TRBJ2-7	CASRHAYEQYF	TGTGCCAGCAGGCACGCTTACGAGCAGTACTTC
16	TRBV6-1	TRBD1	few	TRBJ1-1	CASSGPAGGLRTEAFF	TGTGCCAGCAGTGGGCCGGCAGGGGGCCTGAGAACTGAAGCTTTCTTT
14	TRBV18	.	many	TRBJ2-1	CASSGTLGGNEQFF	TGTGCCAGCTCCGGGACTCTAGGGGGCAATGAGCAGTTCTTC